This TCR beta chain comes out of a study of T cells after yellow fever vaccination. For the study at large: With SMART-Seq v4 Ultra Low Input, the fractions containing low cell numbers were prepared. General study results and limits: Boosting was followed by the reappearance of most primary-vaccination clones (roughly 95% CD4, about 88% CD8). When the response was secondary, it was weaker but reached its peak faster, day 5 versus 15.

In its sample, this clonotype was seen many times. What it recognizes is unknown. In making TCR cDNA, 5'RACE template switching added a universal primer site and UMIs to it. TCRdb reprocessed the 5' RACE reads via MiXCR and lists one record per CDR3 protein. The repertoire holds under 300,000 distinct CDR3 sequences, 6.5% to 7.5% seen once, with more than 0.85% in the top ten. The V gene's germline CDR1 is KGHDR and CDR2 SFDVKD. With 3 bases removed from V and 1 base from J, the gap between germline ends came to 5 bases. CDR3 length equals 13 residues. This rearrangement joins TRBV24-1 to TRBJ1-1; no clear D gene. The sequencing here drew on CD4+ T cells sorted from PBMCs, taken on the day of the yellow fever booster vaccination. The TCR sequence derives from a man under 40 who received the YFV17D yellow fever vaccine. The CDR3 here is CATSDRRNTEAFF. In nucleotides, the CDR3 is TGTGCCACCAGTGATAGACGGAACACTGAAGCTTTCTTT.